This is a list of T cell receptor beta chains from one sample in a study of blood T cell repertoires in COVID-19. The table came from immunoSEQ multiplex PCR; TCRdb's copy has only in-frame clones and leaves some out. The table includes under 150,000 clones, less than 90% detected once. The sample taken for sequencing was peripheral blood. These receptor sequences come from a man aged 25 to 40 with acute or convalescent COVID-19. CDR3s include the opening cysteine and the closing phenylalanine or tryptophan. Each record gives: D gene, clone size, J gene, V gene, CDR3 DNA, CDR3 protein. A D gene is named only where the DNA matches it firmly. Clone size is stated in some rows and not others, as once, few, many or a class when expanded.

TRBD1	.	TRBJ1-2	TRBV15	TGTGCCACCAGCAGAGGGGGGGTGGACAGGTACCAGACTAACTATGGCTACACCTTC	CATSRGGVDRYQTNYGYTF
.	.	TRBJ1-1	TRBV2	TGTGCCAGCTCCGGGGGGTGGGGCTTAAGCGCTGAAGCTTTCTTT	CASSGGWGLSAEAFF
TRBD1	few	TRBJ1-6	TRBV7-8	TGTGCCAGCAGCCGGACAGGGGTCGCAGGTCATTCACCCCTCCACTTT	CASSRTGVAGHSPLHF
TRBD1	.	TRBJ2-1	TRBV24-1	TGTGCCACCTCGACGGACAGGGTCAATGAGCAGTTCTTC	CATSTDRVNEQFF
TRBD1	.	TRBJ1-1	TRBV6-5	TGTGCCACCCGCGGGGACAGCGCCACTGAAGCTTTCTTT	CATRGDSATEAFF
.	.	TRBJ1-1	TRBV25-1	TGTGCCAGCAGTGGCTTCCTCCCGCGGGGAATGAACACTGAAGCTTTCTTT	CASSGFLPRGMNTEAFF
TRBD1	.	TRBJ2-7	TRBV10-3	TGTGCCATCAGTGATGGGGGACAGGGATACTACGAGCAGTACTTC	CAISDGGQGYYEQYF
.	.	TRBJ1-1	TRBV3-1/TRBV3-2	TGTGCCAGCAGCCAAGTCCCCCCAGGGGTGAACACTGAAGCTTTCTTT	CASSQVPPGVNTEAFF
.	.	TRBJ2-7	TRBV4-3	TGCGCCAGCAGCCAAGCGCGGGGCACCTACGAGCAGTACTTC	CASSQARGTYEQYF
.	.	TRBJ1-1	TRBV12-3/TRBV12-4	TGTGCCAGCATCCAGGGCCTCGAAGGGGAAGCTTTCTTT	CASIQGLEGEAFF
TRBD2	.	TRBJ2-3	TRBV15	TGTGCCACCAGCAGTGGGGTTAGCGGGGGGCCGGTAGGTACGCAGTATTTT	CATSSGVSGGPVGTQYF
.	.	TRBJ2-7	TRBV11-1	TGTGCCAGCAGCTTAGCGCGGGGGCTCGAGCAGTACTTC	CASSLARGLEQYF
TRBD2	.	TRBJ2-1	TRBV6-5	TGTGCCAGCAGTTACTCTTCTAGCGGGACGTACAATGAGCAGTTCTTC	CASSYSSSGTYNEQFF
.	.	TRBJ1-6	TRBV25-1	TGTGCCAGCAGTGAGGGGGGGCTCCCCCTCCACTTT	CASSEGGLPLHF
TRBD2	many	TRBJ2-1	TRBV29-1	TGCAGCGTTTTATGGGCTAGCGGTGGAAATGAGCAGTTCTTC	CSVLWASGGNEQFF
.	.	TRBJ1-6	TRBV7-3	TGTGCCAGCAGCCCTTCAGGGCCAGGAAATTCACCCCTCCACTTT	CASSPSGPGNSPLHF
TRBD1	.	TRBJ1-5	TRBV30	TGTGCCTGGTCGACAGGGACCTATCAGCCCCAGCATTTT	CAWSTGTYQPQHF
.	.	TRBJ1-2	TRBV30	TGTGCCTGGGACAGCTACACCTTC	CAWDSYTF
TRBD2	.	TRBJ2-3	TRBV29-1	TGCAGCGTTTTCCCGGGGGGTCGCACAGATACGCAGTATTTT	CSVFPGGRTDTQYF
TRBD2	few	TRBJ2-1	TRBV7-9	TGTGCCAGCAGCTTAGTAGCGGGAGGCCTGGATGAGCAGTTCTTC	CASSLVAGGLDEQFF
TRBD1	.	TRBJ1-2	TRBV5-1	TGCGCCAGCAGCTTGGAACAGGGGGCCCAAGGAGGCTACACCTTC	CASSLEQGAQGGYTF
.	.	TRBJ1-4	TRBV4-1	TGCGCCAGCAGCCAAGAGGGGCGGGAGAATGAAAAACTGTTTTTT	CASSQEGRENEKLFF
.	.	TRBJ2-2	TRBV15	TGTGCCACCAGCAGAGTGAAGCTAACTACCGGGGAGCTGTTTTTT	CATSRVKLTTGELFF
TRBD1	.	TRBJ1-4	TRBV6-5	TGTGCCAGCAGTTACTCGAGGACAGGGGGCTCCGAAAAACTGTTTTTT	CASSYSRTGGSEKLFF
TRBD2	.	TRBJ2-7	TRBV6-1	TGTGCCAGCAGTGAACGAGGGAGGGCCTACGAGCAGTACTTC	CASSERGRAYEQYF
.	once	TRBJ1-1	TRBV6-5	TGTGCCAGCAGTTTAAGCGGGGGAAGCACTGAAGCTTTCTTT	CASSLSGGSTEAFF
.	.	TRBJ1-4	TRBV7-2	TGTGCCAGCAGCTTAGGGGGGAGGTCAGAAAAACTGTTTTTT	CASSLGGRSEKLFF
TRBD2	.	TRBJ2-1	TRBV9	TGTGCCAGCAGCGATAGCGGGAGTGTGCCCAGAGAGCAGTTCTTC	CASSDSGSVPREQFF
.	few	TRBJ1-1	TRBV12-3/TRBV12-4	TGTGCCAGCAGTCTTGGGCCGAACACTGAAGCTTTCTTT	CASSLGPNTEAFF
.	.	TRBJ2-3	TRBV6-1	TGTGCCAGCAGTGGGCGGACAGACGGGAACACAGATACGCAGTATTTT	CASSGRTDGNTDTQYF
.	.	TRBJ2-1	TRBV30	TGTGCCTGGAGCCGCCGGGACAATGAGCAGTTCTTC	CAWSRRDNEQFF
.	.	TRBJ1-2	TRBV19	TGTGCCAGTAGTCAGGCAGGGCCTAATTTCAACTATGGCTACACCTTC	CASSQAGPNFNYGYTF
TRBD2	.	TRBJ2-3	TRBV7-6	TGTGCCAGCAGCCCGCTAAATATAGCGGGAGAGGGAGATACGCAGTATTTT	CASSPLNIAGEGDTQYF
.	.	TRBJ1-4	TRBV25-1	TGTGCCAGCAGTGATCCAACAGGATTAGGTGAAAAACTGTTTTTT	CASSDPTGLGEKLFF
TRBD1	.	TRBJ2-2	TRBV6-1	TGTGCCAGCAGTGAAGGACAGGGGAACACCGGGGAGCTGTTTTTT	CASSEGQGNTGELFF
TRBD1	.	TRBJ1-4	TRBV2	TGTGCCAGCAGTGACCGGGACAGGGCTGCAACTAATGAAAAACTGTTTTTT	CASSDRDRAATNEKLFF
.	.	TRBJ1-1	TRBV5-5	TGTGCCAGCAGTTGGGGGGAAACTGAAGCTTTCTTT	CASSWGETEAFF
TRBD1	once	TRBJ1-5	TRBV6-5	TGTGCCAGCAGCGGACAGGGGGCCGTTCAGCCCCAGCATTTT	CASSGQGAVQPQHF
TRBD2	.	TRBJ2-1	TRBV19	TGTGCCAGTAGTGTTAGCGGGAGCTCCTACAATGAGCAGTTCTTC	CASSVSGSSYNEQFF
.	.	TRBJ2-5	TRBV6-5	TGTGCCAGCAGTCCGCCGGCGACTAAAGAGACCCAGTACTTC	CASSPPATKETQYF
TRBD1	.	TRBJ1-2	TRBV2	TGTGCCAGCGGACAGGGAGGCTACACCTTC	CASGQGGYTF